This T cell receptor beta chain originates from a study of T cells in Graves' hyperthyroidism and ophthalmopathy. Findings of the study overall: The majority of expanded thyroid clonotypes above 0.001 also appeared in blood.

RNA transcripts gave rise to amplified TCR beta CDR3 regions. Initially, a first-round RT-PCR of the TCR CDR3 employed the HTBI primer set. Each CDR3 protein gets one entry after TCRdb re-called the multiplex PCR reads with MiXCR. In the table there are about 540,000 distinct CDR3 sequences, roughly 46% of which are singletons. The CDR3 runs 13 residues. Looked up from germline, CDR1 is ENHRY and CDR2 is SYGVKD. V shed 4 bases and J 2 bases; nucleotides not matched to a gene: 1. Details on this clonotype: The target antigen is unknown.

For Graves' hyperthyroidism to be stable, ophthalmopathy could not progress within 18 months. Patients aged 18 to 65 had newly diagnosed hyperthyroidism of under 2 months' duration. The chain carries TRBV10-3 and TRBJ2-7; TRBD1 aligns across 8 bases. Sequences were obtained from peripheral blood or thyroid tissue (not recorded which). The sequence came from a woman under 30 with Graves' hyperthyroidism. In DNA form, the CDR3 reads TGTGCCATCAGTGGGGACAGGACCTACGAGCAGTACTTC. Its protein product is CAISGDRTYEQYF.